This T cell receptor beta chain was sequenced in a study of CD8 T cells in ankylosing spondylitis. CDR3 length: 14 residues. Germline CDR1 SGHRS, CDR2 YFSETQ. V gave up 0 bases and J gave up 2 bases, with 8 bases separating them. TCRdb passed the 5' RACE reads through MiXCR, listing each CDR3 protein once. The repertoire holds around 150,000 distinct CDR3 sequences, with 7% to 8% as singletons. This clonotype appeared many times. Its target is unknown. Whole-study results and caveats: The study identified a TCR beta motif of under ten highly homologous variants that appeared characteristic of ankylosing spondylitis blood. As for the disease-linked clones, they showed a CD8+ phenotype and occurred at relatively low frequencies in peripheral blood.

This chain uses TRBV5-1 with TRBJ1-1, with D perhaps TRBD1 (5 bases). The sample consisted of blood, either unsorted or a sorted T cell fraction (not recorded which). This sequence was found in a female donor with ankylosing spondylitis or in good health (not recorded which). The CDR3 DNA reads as TGCGCCAGCAGCTTGGAAGACAGCAACACTGAAGCTTTCTTT. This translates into CASSLEDSNTEAFF. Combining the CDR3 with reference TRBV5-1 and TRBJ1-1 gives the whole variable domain KAGVTQTPRYLIKTRGQQVTLSCSPISGHRSVSWYQQTPGQGLQFLFEYFSETQRNKGNFPGRFSGRQFSNSRSEMNVSTLELGDSALYLCASSLEDSNTEAFFGQGTRLTVV.